Listed below are T cell receptor beta chains from one sample, sequenced in a study of T cell responses to AZD1222 COVID-19 vaccine. The protocol was immunoSEQ multiplex PCR, while the TCRdb copy is restricted to in-frame clones and leaves out a portion. The sample has over 150,000 clones, 70% to 90% seen once. The sample was peripheral blood, taken on day 0 of AZD1222 vaccination. The receptors were sampled from an adult in good health. CDR3s include the opening cysteine and the closing phenylalanine or tryptophan. A D gene is named only where the DNA matches it firmly.

d_gene	v_gene	j_gene	CDR3aa	CDR3nt
NA	TRBV11-2	TRBJ1-2	CASSPDGRYGYTF	TGTGCCAGCAGTCCAGACGGTCGATATGGCTACACCTTC
TRBD2	TRBV29-1	TRBJ2-3	CSVDGAASGTSTDTQYF	TGCAGCGTTGATGGAGCGGCTAGCGGAACTAGCACAGATACGCAGTATTTT
TRBD1	TRBV9	TRBJ2-3	CASSVRQGAGTTDTQYF	TGTGCCAGCAGCGTGAGACAGGGGGCGGGGACCACAGATACGCAGTATTTT
TRBD1	TRBV28	TRBJ1-5	CASQGQGDYNQPQHF	TGTGCCAGCCAGGGACAGGGAGACTACAATCAGCCCCAGCATTTT
NA	TRBV20-1	TRBJ2-3	CSARLESTQYF	TGCAGTGCTAGGTTAGAGTCTACGCAGTATTTT
TRBD2	TRBV5-6	TRBJ2-2	CASSLGLAGGAANTGELFF	TGTGCCAGCAGCTTGGGGCTAGCGGGGGGGGCCGCGAACACCGGGGAGCTGTTTTTT
NA	TRBV11-2	TRBJ2-2	CASSLGDAFTGELFF	TGTGCCAGCAGCTTAGGGGACGCCTTCACCGGGGAGCTGTTTTTT
TRBD1	TRBV7-2	TRBJ1-2	CASSTDGDRDLSGYTF	TGTGCCAGCAGCACCGACGGGGACAGGGATTTATCTGGCTACACCTTC
TRBD2	TRBV15	TRBJ2-7	CATSRQPGRAMKSEQYF	TGTGCCACCAGCAGACAGCCCGGGAGGGCCATGAAGAGCGAGCAGTACTTC
NA	TRBV4-1	TRBJ1-1	CASIGVFPNTEAFF	TGCGCCAGCATCGGGGTTTTCCCGAACACTGAAGCTTTCTTT
NA	TRBV6-5	TRBJ2-7	CASNERSYEQYF	TGTGCCAGCAACGAACGCTCCTACGAGCAGTACTTC